Following are 11 T cell receptor beta chains from one sample sequenced in a study of T-cell reconstitution after alpha-beta-depleted transplantation in children listed by TCRdb under 2016. The treatment or condition label of this sample denotes: allogeneic hematopoietic cell transplantation with graft depleted of TCRalphabeta T cells and CD19 B cells. The method was PCR. Sequencing was performed on an Illumina HiSeq 2500. TCR libraries were prepared with molecular barcoding, using unique molecular identifiers to normalize TCRbeta repertoire quantification. TCRdb took the public reads, trimmed them with fastp at Q25, ran MiXCR for clone calling and kept in-frame beta chains. Each entry is one CDR3 protein sequence, shown with its most common DNA and genes. The sample table shows about 980,000 distinct CDR3 sequences, and about 29% are seen once. Jointly, the top ten make up about 28% of the sample.

The sequencing here drew on PBMCs, mostly from graft donor cells, taken 360 days after TCRalphabeta/CD19-depleted stem cell transplant. The receptors stem from a boy less than two years old who had a stem cell transplant for SCID, so the T cells may come from the graft donor.

The CDR3 DNA sequence: TGCGCCAGCAGCTTGAATGGAGGGGCCCCCAACACTGAAGCTTTCTTT. It specifies CASSLNGGAPNTEAFF. The chain combines TRBV5-1 with TRBJ1-1, with D tentatively TRBD1 (5 bases). The ends were cut back, 1 base at V and 2 bases at J, with 15 bases in the middle. There are 16 residues in the CDR3. CDR1 is SGHRS, CDR2 YFSETQ, per germline.

In its sample, this clonotype was seen a few times. The genes are TRBV15 and TRBJ2-7; the match to TRBD2 covers 9 bases. Germline CDR1 and CDR2: LNHNV and YYDKDF (reference sequence). The ends lost 3 bases at V and 5 bases at J; junction bases unmatched: 8. The CDR3 loop spans 15 amino acids. CDR3 sequence (DNA): TGTGCCACCAGCAGGCCAGCTAGCGGGGTCGACGAGCAGTACTTC. It yields the protein CATSRPASGVDEQYF.

The rearrangement joins TRBV4-1 to TRBJ2-1; 8 bases fit TRBD1. Trimming cost V 5 bases and J 5 bases; bases outside gene matches: 8. This CDR3 is built from 15 residues. The germline gives CDR1 MGHRA, CDR2 YSYEKL. The CDR3 spells CASSSPGQANNEQFF. The DNA of the CDR3 is TGCGCCAGCAGCTCCCCGGGACAGGCTAACAATGAGCAGTTCTTC.

This clonotype was detected a few times. The rearrangement joins TRBV24-1 to TRBJ2-1; 7 bases match TRBD1. The germline V gene encodes CDR1 KGHDR and CDR2 SFDVKD. Losses at the gene ends were 3 bases for V and 9 bases for J; bases not matched to a gene: 7. The CDR3 consists of 14 residues. The CDR3 loop is CATSDGRGPSEQFF. The DNA for the CDR3 is TGTGCCACCAGTGATGGTAGGGGGCCGAGTGAGCAGTTCTTC.

This chain connects TRBV20-1 to TRBJ1-5, with 9 bases matching TRBD1. CDR1 is DFQATT and CDR2 is SNEGSKA in the germline V gene (reference sequence). Losses at the gene ends were 3 bases for V and 4 bases for J; bases not matched to a gene: 13. The CDR3 runs to 17 residues. CDR3 bases: TGCAGTGCTAGCGATAAGCCGGGACAGGGTATGAATCAGCCCCAGCATTTT. This sequence encodes CSASDKPGQGMNQPQHF.

In its sample, this clonotype was seen once. The chain has TRBV4-1 and TRBJ2-1; D gene ambiguous. The V end lost 2 bases, the J end lost 2 bases, and 13 bases lay between the germline ends. Per germline, CDR1 MGHRA and CDR2 YSYEKL. The CDR3 runs 16 residues. The CDR3 region has the DNA TGCGCCAGCAGCCAACGAGCGCATCATACCTACAATGAGCAGTTCTTC. Translated: CASSQRAHHTYNEQFF.

The chain joins TRBV5-1 to TRBJ2-1; possible D gene TRBD2, 5 bases. Germline CDR1 reads SGHRS; CDR2 reads YFSETQ. The V end was cut by 0 bases, the J end by 8 bases, with 12 bases between. This CDR3 spans 14 amino acids. CDR3 amino acids: CASSLDPGVDEQFF. The CDR3 DNA follows: TGCGCCAGCAGCTTGGACCCCGGGGTCGATGAGCAGTTCTTC.

There are a few counts of this clonotype. The genes are TRBV6-5 and TRBJ2-3; the D gene could be TRBD1 or TRBD2 (5 bases each). The CDR3 runs to 13 residues. The ends were cut back, 4 bases at V and 8 bases at J, with 13 bases in the middle. The V gene's germline CDR1 is MNHEY and CDR2 SVGAGI. The CDR3 DNA reads as TGTGCCAGCAGTTCCCCGGGGCGTGGTACGCAGTATTTT. This translates into CASSSPGRGTQYF.

This clonotype appeared many times. V gene TRBV28 combines with J gene TRBJ2-2; D call uncertain. V lost 10 bases, J lost 0 bases, and 6 bases lay in between. This CDR3 region has 12 residues. CDR1 and CDR2 from the germline V gene are MDHEN and SYDVKM. This chain's CDR3 is CATHANTGELFF. In nucleotides, the CDR3 is TGTGCCACCCACGCGAACACCGGGGAGCTGTTTTTT.

The CDR3 coding sequence is TGCGCCAGCAGCCAAGATTACAGGGTGCAGGCCAAAAACATTCAGTACTTC. Translated: CASSQDYRVQAKNIQYF. This chain connects TRBV4-3 to TRBJ2-4; tentatively, D is TRBD1 (6 bases). CDR1 and CDR2 from the germline V gene are LGHNA and YSLEER. V was pared by 0 bases and J by 1 base, with 13 bases between. The CDR3 sequence is 17 residues long.

The chain is built from TRBV4-1 and TRBJ1-1; tentative D call: TRBD1 (5 bases). This CDR3 has 13 residues. Deletions cut 1 base from V and 7 bases from J, with 10 bases between. Germline values: CDR1 MGHRA, CDR2 YSYEKL. CDR3 DNA sequence: TGCGCCAGCAGCCAAGGGGGGGAGAATGAAGCTTTCTTT. Translating gives CASSQGGENEAFF.